The subject of this entry is one TCR beta chain. Its antigen remains unidentified. Profiled with immunoSEQ multiplex PCR; TCRdb holds only in-frame clones, not every one. The table records about a million clones, approximately 76% of them present only once. This sample stems from a study of shared clonotypes between healthy human individuals. This CDR3 is 13 amino acids long. Regarding the study as a whole: Sampling was confined to blood; repertoires within tissues likely differ. Researchers found naive subsets generally carried larger estimated richness than memory subsets. The generation probabilities recorded for non-shared clonotypes fell below those of clonotypes shared by all four donors.

Splitting the CD4+ cells yielded a CD45RA+ naive subset and a CD45RA-negative memory subset. The receptor was isolated from a man between 18 and 35 years old in good health. The chain combines TRBV21-1 with TRBJ2-1; TRBD2, as called in the table, went unchecked against the DNA. TRBV21-1 is a documented pseudogene. Sample: memory CD4+ T cells sorted from blood. Subset reported: CD45RA-negative fraction. Here the CDR3 DNA reads TGTGCCAGACCTACACCTAGTCCCAATGAGCAGTTCTTC. Protein sequence: CARPTPSPNEQFF.